This T cell receptor beta chain is drawn from a study of blood T cell repertoires in COVID-19. Looking at the study overall: The samples span acute and convalescent COVID-19 from the United States, Italy and Spain.

Between the trimmed V and J ends, which lost 0 bases and 0 bases, there was a span of 13 bases. Germline-derived CDR1 and CDR2 are SGHDT and YYEEEE. This CDR3 has 17 amino acids. Data came from immunoSEQ multiplex PCR; TCRdb stores just in-frame clones and leaves some out. The sample shows 250,000 to 300,000 clones, 87% of them seen only once. The rearrangement links TRBV5-6 to TRBJ1-3; D unresolved. Sequenced: peripheral blood. The sequence was collected from a woman in her 50s who had recovered from COVID-19. As DNA, the CDR3 is TGTGCCAGCAGCTTGGTCGGCCTGGGGAGCTCTGGAAACACCATATATTTT. It specifies CASSLVGLGSSGNTIYF.